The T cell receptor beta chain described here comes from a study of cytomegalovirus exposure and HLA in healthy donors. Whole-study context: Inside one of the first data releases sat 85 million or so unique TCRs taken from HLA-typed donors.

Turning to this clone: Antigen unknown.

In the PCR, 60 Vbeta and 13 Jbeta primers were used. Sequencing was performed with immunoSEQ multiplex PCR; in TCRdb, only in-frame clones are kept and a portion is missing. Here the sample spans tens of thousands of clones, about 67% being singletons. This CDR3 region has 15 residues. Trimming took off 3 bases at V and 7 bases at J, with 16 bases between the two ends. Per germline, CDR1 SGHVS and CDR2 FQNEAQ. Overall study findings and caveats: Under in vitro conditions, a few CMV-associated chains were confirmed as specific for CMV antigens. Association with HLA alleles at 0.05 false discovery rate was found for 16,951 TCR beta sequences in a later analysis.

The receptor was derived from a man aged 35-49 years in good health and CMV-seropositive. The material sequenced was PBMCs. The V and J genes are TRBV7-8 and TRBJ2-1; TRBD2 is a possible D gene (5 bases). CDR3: CASSFLVIATNEQFF. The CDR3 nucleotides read TGTGCCAGCAGCTTTCTGGTGATAGCGACAAATGAGCAGTTCTTC. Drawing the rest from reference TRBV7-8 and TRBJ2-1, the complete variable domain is GAGVSQSPRYKVAKRGQDVALRCDPISGHVSLFWYQQALGQGPEFLTYFQNEAQLDKSGLPSDRFFAERPEGSVSTLKIQRTQQEDSAVYLCASSFLVIATNEQFFGPGTRLTVL.